This T cell receptor beta chain was documented in a study of cytomegalovirus exposure and HLA in healthy donors. Study-wide points: Subsequent analysis showed first-cohort TCR clusters tending to co-occur in 120 validation repertoires. Investigators reported approximately 170 TCR beta chains as tied to cytomegalovirus.

Trimming cost V 5 bases and J 3 bases; bases outside gene matches: 10. The germline gives CDR1 SEHNR, CDR2 FQNEAQ (reference sequence). The CDR3 consists of 16 residues. While the first cohort had 500 to 700 subjects, the donors belonged to the separate validation cohort of over a hundred subjects. About this clone itself: The antigen is not known.

Libraries were prepared by immunoSEQ multiplex PCR; TCRdb keeps only in-frame clonotypes and omits some of them. The sample holds some 110,000 clones; 70% to 90% are singletons and the top ten take about 4%. The chain couples TRBV7-9 to TRBJ2-3; 8 nucleotides match TRBD1. The source of this sequence is a woman younger than 30 in good health and CMV-seropositive. Specimen: PBMCs. CDR3 nucleotides: TGTGCCAGCAGCCTGGACAGGGCAATTTCAACAGATACGCAGTATTTT. It yields the protein CASSLDRAISTDTQYF. The variable domain in full, with the rest retrieved from reference TRBV7-9 and TRBJ2-3, is DTGVSQNPRHKITKRGQNVTFRCDPISEHNRLYWYRQTLGQGPEFLTYFQNEAQLEKSRLLSDRFSAERPKGSFSTLEIQRTEQGDSAMYLCASSLDRAISTDTQYFGPGTRLTVL.